This passage covers 14 T cell receptor beta chains from one sample sequenced in a study of response to subunit inactivated influenza vaccine. TCRdb redid the calling of the RT-PCR reads with MiXCR, one entry per CDR3 protein. The sample carries some 550,000 distinct CDR3 sequences, approximately 24% recorded once. These records were also assigned to another study, of T cells expressing NK-cell markers. That investigation notes: With UMIs, 5'RACE template switching was used to make TCR beta cDNA.

This sample comprised CD4+ T cells sorted from PBMCs, obtained approximately 13 days after vaccination. The source of these receptors is a man aged 45-65 years who received an inactivated influenza vaccine.

This clonotype was counted between two and nine times. The genes are TRBV7-2 and TRBJ2-3; D might be TRBD2 (6 bases). Between the trimmed V and J ends, which lost 1 base and 4 bases, there was a span of 15 bases. The CDR3 has 16 residues. Germline loops: CDR1 SGHTA, CDR2 FQGNSA. CDR3 DNA: TGTGCCAGCAGCTTAGTGGCGGGACTGGGGGCAGATACGCAGTATTTT. Amino acid sequence: CASSLVAGLGADTQYF. The complete variable domain, with remaining parts taken from reference TRBV7-2 and TRBJ2-3, reads GAGVSQSPSNKVTEKGKDVELRCDPISGHTALYWYRQSLGQGLEFLIYFQGNSAPDKSGLPSDRFSAERTGGSVSTLTIQRTQQEDSAVYLCASSLVAGLGADTQYFGPGTRLTVL.

The chain recombines TRBV12-3 or TRBV12-4 with TRBJ1-6, with 9 bases lining up with TRBD1. The ends lost 1 base at V and 10 bases at J; junction bases unmatched: 5. The CDR3 spans 15 residues. As DNA, the CDR3 is TGTGCCAGCAGTTTAGGGGGACAGGGACTCTCACCCCTCCACTTT. Encoded protein: CASSLGGQGLSPLHF.

The CDR3 coding sequence is TGTGCCAGCAGCGCCTCCATCATGGACCGGGGGCAGTTCTTC. It specifies CASSASIMDRGQFF. The rearrangement joins TRBV9 to TRBJ2-1, with TRBD2 as a possible D gene (5 bases). The V and J ends lost 3 bases and 12 bases respectively, with 19 bases between them. Germline V CDR1 and CDR2: SGDLS, YYNGEE. This CDR3 contains 14 residues.

This clonotype was detected a few times. The chain uses TRBV5-1 and TRBJ2-5; TRBD2 might be the D (7 bases). The V end was cut by 9 bases, the J end by 5 bases, with 23 bases between. Germline-derived CDR1 and CDR2 are SGHRS and YFSETQ. The CDR3 runs to 15 residues. The CDR3 coding sequence is TGCGCCACCCGACCCATGTGGAAGGGGGGGGAGACCCAGTACTTC. Protein product: CATRPMWKGGETQYF.

J is TRBJ2-2 and V is TRBV6-1; D may correspond to TRBD1 or TRBD2 (6 bases each). The V and J ends lost 7 bases and 5 bases respectively, with 17 bases between them. The CDR3 runs 15 residues. From germline, CDR1 is MNHNS and CDR2 SASEGT. CDR3: CASTGGGLRTGELFF. The CDR3 coding sequence is TGTGCCAGCACCGGTGGGGGGCTGAGGACCGGGGAGCTGTTTTTT.

This chain links TRBV5-1 with TRBJ2-5; TRBD1 matches at 8 bases. The CDR3 sequence is 15 residues long. Germline values: CDR1 SGHRS, CDR2 YFSETQ. V shed 0 bases and J 5 bases; nucleotides not matched to a gene: 6. In nucleotides, the CDR3 is TGCGCCAGCAGCTTGGCGCCAGGGGGCCAGGAGACCCAGTACTTC. This encodes CASSLAPGGQETQYF.

This clonotype was seen a few times. V gene TRBV11-2 combines with J gene TRBJ1-2; 8 bases align to TRBD1. The CDR3 covers 15 residues. Unmatched junction bases numbered 3, after V lost 2 bases and J lost 1 base. Germline V gives CDR1 SGHAT, CDR2 FQNNGV. The CDR3 region is CASSLNRGFNYGYTF. For the CDR3, the DNA is TGTGCCAGCAGCTTAAACAGGGGGTTTAACTATGGCTACACCTTC.

This clonotype has a handful of counts. The chain uses TRBV29-1 and TRBJ1-2; D unresolved. The CDR3 length is 11 residues. Trimming left V 4 bases short and J 3 bases short, with 6 bases between. The germline CDR1 and CDR2 sequences are SQVTM and ANQGSEA. CDR3 DNA sequence: TGCAGCGTTGGTAGGGACTATGGCTACACCTTC. Translation: CSVGRDYGYTF.

This clonotype was detected a few times. The genes are TRBV13 and TRBJ2-1; D may be TRBD2 (5 bases). Deletions cut 5 bases from V and 0 bases from J, with 17 bases between. There are 17 residues in the CDR3. CDR1 is PRHDT, CDR2 FYEKMQ, per germline (reference sequence). Here the CDR3 DNA reads TGTGCCAGCAGCATCCGGACTTCCCTTCGCTCCTACAATGAGCAGTTCTTC. Its translation is CASSIRTSLRSYNEQFF.

This clonotype was counted a few times. This sequence joins TRBV29-1 and TRBJ2-1; no firm D call. Trimming stripped 3 bases from V and 3 bases from J, with 12 bases between. The germline gives CDR1 SQVTM, CDR2 ANQGSEA. The CDR3 has 14 amino acids. The CDR3 DNA reads as TGCAGCGTTGATGAAGCCAGCTTCTACAATGAGCAGTTCTTC. Its protein product is CSVDEASFYNEQFF.

The chain uses TRBV28 and TRBJ2-1, with D possibly TRBD2 on 6 matching bases. CDR1 and CDR2 from the germline V gene are MDHEN and SYDVKM. V was shortened by 4 bases and J by 2 bases, with 12 bases between the two germline ends. The CDR3 length is 15 residues. The CDR3, as DNA: TGTGCCAGCAGTTCCCCGGGAGTAACCTACAATGAGCAGTTCTTC. It translates to CASSSPGVTYNEQFF. Using reference TRBV28 and TRBJ2-1 for the parts outside the CDR3, the full variable domain is DVKVTQSSRYLVKRTGEKVFLECVQDMDHENMFWYRQDPGLGLRLIYFSYDVKMKEKGDIPEGYSVSREKKERFSLILESASTNQTSMYLCASSSPGVTYNEQFFGPGTRLTVL.

The genes are TRBV11-3 and TRBJ2-2, with TRBD2 matching 9 bases. The CDR3 runs to 17 residues. Losses at the gene ends were 4 bases for V and 0 bases for J; bases not matched to a gene: 6. CDR1 is SGHNT, CDR2 YENEEA, per germline. CDR3 DNA: TGTGCCAGCAGCTCCCAAGCGGGAGGCTCGAACACCGGGGAGCTGTTTTTT. It specifies CASSSQAGGSNTGELFF.

This clonotype was picked up many times. The rearrangement uses TRBV5-1 and TRBJ2-3; D is unclear. Germline CDR1 SGHRS, CDR2 YFSETQ. The V end lost 4 bases, the J end lost 0 bases, and 9 bases lay between the germline ends. This CDR3 comprises 14 residues. CDR3 in DNA: TGCGCCAGCAGCATCCTTGGCAGCACAGATACGCAGTATTTT. It yields the protein CASSILGSTDTQYF.

The J gene is TRBJ2-5, the V gene TRBV5-1; perhaps TRBD2 as D (7 bases). V lost 6 bases, J lost 3 bases, and 18 bases lay in between. The length of the CDR3 is 15 residues. Per the germline V gene, CDR1 is SGHRS and CDR2 is YFSETQ. The CDR3 reads CASKRGGDSKETQYF. CDR3 coding DNA: TGCGCCAGCAAGAGGGGGGGTGACTCAAAAGAGACCCAGTACTTC.